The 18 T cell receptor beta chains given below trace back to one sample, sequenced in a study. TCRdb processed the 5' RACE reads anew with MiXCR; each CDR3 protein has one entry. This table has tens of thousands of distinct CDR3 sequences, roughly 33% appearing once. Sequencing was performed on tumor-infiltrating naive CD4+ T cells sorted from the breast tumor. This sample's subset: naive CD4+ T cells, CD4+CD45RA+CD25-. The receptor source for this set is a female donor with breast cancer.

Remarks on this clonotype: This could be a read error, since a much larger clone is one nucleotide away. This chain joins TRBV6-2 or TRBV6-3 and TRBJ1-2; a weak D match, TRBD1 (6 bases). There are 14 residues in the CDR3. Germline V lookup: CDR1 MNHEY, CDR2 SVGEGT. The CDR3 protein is CVSRYTQGNYGYTF. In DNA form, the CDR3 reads TGTGTCAGCAGGTACACCCAGGGGAACTATGGCTACACCTTC.

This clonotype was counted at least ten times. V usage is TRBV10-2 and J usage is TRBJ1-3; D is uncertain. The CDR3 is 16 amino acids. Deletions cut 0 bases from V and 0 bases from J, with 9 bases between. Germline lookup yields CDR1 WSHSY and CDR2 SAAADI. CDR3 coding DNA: TGCGCCAGCAGTGAGTCCGGGCACGACTCTGGAAACACCATATATTTT. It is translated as CASSESGHDSGNTIYF.

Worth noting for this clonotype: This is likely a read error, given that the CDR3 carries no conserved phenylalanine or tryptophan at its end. This CDR3 reads CASSQEGRGFRDEQYL. DNA for the CDR3: TGTGCCAGCAGCCAAGAGGGTAGGGGGTTTAGGGACGAGCAGTACCTC. The chain is built from TRBV3-1 and TRBJ2-7; tentative D call: TRBD1 (6 bases). The V end was cut by 0 bases, the J end by 5 bases, with 17 bases between. The CDR3 is 16 residues long. Germline values: CDR1 LGHDT, CDR2 YNNKEL (reference sequence).

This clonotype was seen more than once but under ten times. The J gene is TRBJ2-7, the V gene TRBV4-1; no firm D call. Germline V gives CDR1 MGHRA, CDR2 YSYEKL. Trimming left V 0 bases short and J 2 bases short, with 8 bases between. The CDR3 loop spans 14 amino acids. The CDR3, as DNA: TGCGCCAGCAGCCAAGATAGTCTAGCCTACGAGCAGTACTTC. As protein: CASSQDSLAYEQYF.

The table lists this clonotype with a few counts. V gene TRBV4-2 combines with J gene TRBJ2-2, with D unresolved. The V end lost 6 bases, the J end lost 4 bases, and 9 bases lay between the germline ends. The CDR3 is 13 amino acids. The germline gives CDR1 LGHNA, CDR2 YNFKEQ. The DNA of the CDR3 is TGTGCCAGCAGGAACGTCTTCACCGGGGAGCTGTTTTTT. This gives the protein CASRNVFTGELFF.

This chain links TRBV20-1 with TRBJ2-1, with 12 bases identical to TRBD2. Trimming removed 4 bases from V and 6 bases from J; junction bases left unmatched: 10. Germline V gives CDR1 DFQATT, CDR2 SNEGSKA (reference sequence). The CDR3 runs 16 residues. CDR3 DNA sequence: TGCAGTGCTAAGTCCCTAGCGGGAGGGATATGCAATGAGCAGTTCTTC. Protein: CSAKSLAGGICNEQFF.

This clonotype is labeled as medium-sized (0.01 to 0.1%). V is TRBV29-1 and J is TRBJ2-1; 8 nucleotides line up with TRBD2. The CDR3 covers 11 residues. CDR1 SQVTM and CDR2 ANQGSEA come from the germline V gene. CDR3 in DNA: TGCAGTGCGACTAGCGTCTATGAGCAGTTCTTC. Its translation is CSATSVYEQFF.

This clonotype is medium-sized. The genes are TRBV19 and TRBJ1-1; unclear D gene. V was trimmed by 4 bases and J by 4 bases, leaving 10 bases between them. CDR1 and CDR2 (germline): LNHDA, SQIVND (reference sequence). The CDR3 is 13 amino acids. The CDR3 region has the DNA TGTGCCAGTAGTACACGACGGGGCACTGAAGCTTTCTTT. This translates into CASSTRRGTEAFF.

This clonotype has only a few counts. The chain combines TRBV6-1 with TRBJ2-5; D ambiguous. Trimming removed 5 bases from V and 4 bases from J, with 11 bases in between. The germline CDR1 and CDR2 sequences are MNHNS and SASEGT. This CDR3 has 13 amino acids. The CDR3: CASSLKQRETQYF. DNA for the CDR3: TGTGCCAGCAGTCTCAAACAACGAGAGACCCAGTACTTC.

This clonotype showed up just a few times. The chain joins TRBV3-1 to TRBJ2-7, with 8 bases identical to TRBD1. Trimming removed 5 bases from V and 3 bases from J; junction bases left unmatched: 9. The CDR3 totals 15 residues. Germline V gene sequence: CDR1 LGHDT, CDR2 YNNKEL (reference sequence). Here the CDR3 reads CASSNRDRHHYEQYF. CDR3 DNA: TGTGCCAGCAGCAACCGGGACAGGCATCACTACGAGCAGTACTTC.

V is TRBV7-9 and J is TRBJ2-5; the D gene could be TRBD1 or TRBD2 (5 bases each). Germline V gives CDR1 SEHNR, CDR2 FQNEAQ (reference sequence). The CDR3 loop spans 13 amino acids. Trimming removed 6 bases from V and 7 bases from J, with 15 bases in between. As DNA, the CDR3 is TGTGCCAGCAGACTAGACAGACTTGGGACCCAGTACTTC. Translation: CASRLDRLGTQYF.

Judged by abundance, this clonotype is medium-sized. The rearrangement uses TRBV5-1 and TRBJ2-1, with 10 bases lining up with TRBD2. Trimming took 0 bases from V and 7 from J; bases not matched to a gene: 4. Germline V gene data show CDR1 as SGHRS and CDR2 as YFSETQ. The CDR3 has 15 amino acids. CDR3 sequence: CASSLASGSTNEQFF. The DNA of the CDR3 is TGCGCCAGCAGCTTGGCTAGCGGGAGTACGAATGAGCAGTTCTTC.

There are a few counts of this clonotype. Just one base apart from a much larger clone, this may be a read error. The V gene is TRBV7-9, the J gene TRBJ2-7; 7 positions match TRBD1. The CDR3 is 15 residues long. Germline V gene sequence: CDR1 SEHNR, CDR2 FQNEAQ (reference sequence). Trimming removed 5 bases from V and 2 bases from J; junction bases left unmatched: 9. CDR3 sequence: CASSARQGSPYEQYF. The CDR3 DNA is TGTGCCAGCAGCGCTAGACAGGGAAGCCCCTACGAGCAGTACTTC.

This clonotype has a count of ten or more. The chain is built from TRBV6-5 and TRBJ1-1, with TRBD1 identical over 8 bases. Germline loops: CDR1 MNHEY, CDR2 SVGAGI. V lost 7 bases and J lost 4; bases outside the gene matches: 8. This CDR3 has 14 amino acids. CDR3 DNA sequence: TGTGCCAGCATTCAAACAGGGGGGGGCACTGAAGCTTTCTTT. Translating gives CASIQTGGGTEAFF.

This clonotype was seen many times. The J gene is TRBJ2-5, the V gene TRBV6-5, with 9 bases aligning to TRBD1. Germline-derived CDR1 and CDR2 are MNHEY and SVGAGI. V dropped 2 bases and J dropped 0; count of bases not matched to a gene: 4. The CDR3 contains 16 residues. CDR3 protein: CASSYTGTGYQETQYF. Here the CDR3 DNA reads TGTGCCAGCAGTTACACGGGGACAGGGTACCAAGAGACCCAGTACTTC.

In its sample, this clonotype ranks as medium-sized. CDR3 in amino acids: CASSSDSSNQPQHF. CDR3 DNA: TGTGCCAGCAGTTCGGACAGTAGCAATCAGCCCCAGCATTTT. The rearrangement links TRBV12-3 or TRBV12-4 to TRBJ1-5; D is possibly TRBD1 (6 bases). Between the trimmed V and J ends, which lost 4 bases and 0 bases, there was a span of 7 bases. The CDR3 sequence is 14 residues long.

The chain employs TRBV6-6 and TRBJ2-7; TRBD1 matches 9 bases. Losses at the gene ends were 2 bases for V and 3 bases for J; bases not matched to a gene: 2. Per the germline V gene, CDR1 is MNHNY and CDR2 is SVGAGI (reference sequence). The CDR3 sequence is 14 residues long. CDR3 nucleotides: TGTGCCAGCAGTTACGAGACAGGGGGCTACGAGCAGTACTTC. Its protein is CASSYETGGYEQYF.

CDR3 residues: CATSRETTSSYEQYF. CDR3 in DNA: TGTGCCACCAGCAGAGAGACTACCTCCTCCTACGAGCAGTACTTC. V usage is TRBV15 and J usage is TRBJ2-7, with D possibly TRBD2 on 5 matching bases. This CDR3 comprises 15 residues. V dropped 0 bases and J dropped 0 bases, with 9 bases sitting between them. Per the germline V gene, CDR1 is LNHNV and CDR2 is YYDKDF (reference sequence).